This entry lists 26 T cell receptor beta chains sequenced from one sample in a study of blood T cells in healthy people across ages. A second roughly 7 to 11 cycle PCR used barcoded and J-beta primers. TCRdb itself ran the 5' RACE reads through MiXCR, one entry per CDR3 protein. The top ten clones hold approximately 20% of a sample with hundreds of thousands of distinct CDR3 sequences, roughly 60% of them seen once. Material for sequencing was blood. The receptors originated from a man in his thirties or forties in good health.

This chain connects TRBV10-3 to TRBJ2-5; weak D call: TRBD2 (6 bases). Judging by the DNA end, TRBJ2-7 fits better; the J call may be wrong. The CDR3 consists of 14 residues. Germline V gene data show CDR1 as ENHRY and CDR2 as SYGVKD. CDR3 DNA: TGTGCCATCAGGCGGGGACTCGGGTCCTACGAGCAGTACTTC. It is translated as CAIRRGLGSYEQYF.

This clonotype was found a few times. This CDR3 reads CASSPWAGTAGYTF. CDR3 bases: TGCGCCAGCAGCCCGTGGGCCGGGACAGCGGGCTACACCTTC. The chain has TRBV5-1 and TRBJ1-2; TRBD1 matches at 7 bases. The germline gives CDR1 SGHRS, CDR2 YFSETQ. J was trimmed by 8 bases and V by 4 bases; bases with no gene match: 11. The CDR3 length is 14 residues.

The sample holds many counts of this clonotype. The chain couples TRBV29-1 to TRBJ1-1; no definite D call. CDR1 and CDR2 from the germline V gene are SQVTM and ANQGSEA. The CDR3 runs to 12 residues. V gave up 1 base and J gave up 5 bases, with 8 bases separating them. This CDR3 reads CSVEVRGTEAFF. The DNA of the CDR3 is TGCAGCGTTGAAGTCAGAGGGACTGAAGCTTTCTTT.

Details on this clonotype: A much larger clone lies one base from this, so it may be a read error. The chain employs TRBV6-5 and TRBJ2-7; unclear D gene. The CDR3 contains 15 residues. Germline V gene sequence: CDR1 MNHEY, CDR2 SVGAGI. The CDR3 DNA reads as TGTGCCGGCAGTACGAACTTTATGGGTTTCTACGAGCAGTACTTC. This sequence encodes CAGSTNFMGFYEQYF.

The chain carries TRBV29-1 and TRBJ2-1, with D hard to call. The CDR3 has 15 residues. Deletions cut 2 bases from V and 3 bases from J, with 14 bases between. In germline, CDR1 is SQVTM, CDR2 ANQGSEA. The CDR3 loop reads CSVELSSYSYNEQFF. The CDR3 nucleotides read TGCAGCGTTGAACTTTCGAGCTATAGCTACAATGAGCAGTTCTTC.

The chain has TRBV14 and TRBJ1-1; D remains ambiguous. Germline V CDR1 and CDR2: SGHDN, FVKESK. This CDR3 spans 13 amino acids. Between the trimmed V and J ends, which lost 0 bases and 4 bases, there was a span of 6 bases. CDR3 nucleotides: TGTGCCAGCAGCCAAGATCCGGCCACTGAAGCTTTCTTT. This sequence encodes CASSQDPATEAFF.

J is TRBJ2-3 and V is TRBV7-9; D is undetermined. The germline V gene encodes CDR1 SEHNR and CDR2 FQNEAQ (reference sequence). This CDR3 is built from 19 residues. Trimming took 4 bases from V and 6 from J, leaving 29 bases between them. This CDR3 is CASSSVSSGFSARMDTQYF. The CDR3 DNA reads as TGTGCCAGCAGCTCCGTGTCGTCCGGGTTTAGTGCACGAATGGATACGCAGTATTTT.

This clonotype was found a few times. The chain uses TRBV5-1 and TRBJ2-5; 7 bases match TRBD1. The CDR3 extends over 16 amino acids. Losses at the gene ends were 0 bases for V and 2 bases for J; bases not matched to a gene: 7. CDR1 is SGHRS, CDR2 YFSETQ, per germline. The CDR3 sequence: CASSLGSGTEQETQYF. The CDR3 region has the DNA TGCGCCAGCAGCTTGGGCAGTGGGACAGAGCAAGAGACCCAGTACTTC.

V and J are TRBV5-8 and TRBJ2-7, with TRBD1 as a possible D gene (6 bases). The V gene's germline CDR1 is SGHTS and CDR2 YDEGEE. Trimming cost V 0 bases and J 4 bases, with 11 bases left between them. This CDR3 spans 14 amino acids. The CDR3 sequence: CASSLGTDFYEQYF. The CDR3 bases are TGTGCCAGCAGCTTGGGGACAGATTTTTACGAGCAGTACTTC.

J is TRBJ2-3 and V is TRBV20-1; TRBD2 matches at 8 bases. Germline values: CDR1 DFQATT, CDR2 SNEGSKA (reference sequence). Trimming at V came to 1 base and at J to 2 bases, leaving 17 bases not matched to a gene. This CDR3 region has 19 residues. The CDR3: CSARAGLSGGGSFTDTQYF. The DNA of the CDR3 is TGCAGTGCTAGAGCCGGACTAAGCGGGGGCGGGTCCTTCACAGATACGCAGTATTTT.

Here the CDR3 reads CASSPTRLPSTDTQYF. In nucleotides, the CDR3 is TGTGCCAGCTCACCGACCAGGCTTCCTAGCACAGATACGCAGTATTTT. The V call is TRBV18, the J call TRBJ2-3; no firm D call. This CDR3 has 16 amino acids. Germline CDR1 is KGHSH and CDR2 is LQKENI. V lost 3 bases and J lost 0, with 13 bases in between.

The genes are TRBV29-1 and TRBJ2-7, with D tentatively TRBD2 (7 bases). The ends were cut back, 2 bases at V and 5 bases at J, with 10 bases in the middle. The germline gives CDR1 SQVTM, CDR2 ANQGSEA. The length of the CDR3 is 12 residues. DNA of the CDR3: TGCAGCGTTGAACGGGGGGCCGACGAGCAGTACTTC. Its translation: CSVERGADEQYF.

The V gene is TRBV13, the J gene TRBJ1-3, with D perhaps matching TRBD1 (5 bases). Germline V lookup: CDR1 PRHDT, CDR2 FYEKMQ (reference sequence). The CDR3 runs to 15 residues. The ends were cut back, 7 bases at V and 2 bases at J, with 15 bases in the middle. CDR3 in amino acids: CASTEIQGAGNTIYF. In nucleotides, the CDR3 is TGTGCCAGCACCGAAATCCAGGGCGCTGGAAACACCATATATTTT.

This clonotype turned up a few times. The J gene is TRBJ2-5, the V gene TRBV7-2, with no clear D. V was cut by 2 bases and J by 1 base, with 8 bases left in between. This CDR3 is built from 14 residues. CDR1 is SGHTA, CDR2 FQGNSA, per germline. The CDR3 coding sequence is TGTGCCAGCAGCTTATTACTCAGCCAAGAGACCCAGTACTTC. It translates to CASSLLLSQETQYF.

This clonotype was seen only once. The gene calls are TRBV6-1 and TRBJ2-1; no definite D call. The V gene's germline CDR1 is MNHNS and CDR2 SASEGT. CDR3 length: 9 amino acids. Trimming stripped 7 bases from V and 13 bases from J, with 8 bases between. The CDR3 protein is CASNQLQFF. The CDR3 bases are TGTGCCAGCAACCAACTACAGTTCTTC.

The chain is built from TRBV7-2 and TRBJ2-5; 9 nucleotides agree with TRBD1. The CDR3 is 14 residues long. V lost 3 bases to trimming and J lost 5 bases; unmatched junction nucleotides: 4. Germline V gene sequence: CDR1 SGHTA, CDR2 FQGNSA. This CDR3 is CASSFTGGTETQYF. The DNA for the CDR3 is TGTGCCAGCAGCTTTACAGGGGGCACGGAGACCCAGTACTTC.

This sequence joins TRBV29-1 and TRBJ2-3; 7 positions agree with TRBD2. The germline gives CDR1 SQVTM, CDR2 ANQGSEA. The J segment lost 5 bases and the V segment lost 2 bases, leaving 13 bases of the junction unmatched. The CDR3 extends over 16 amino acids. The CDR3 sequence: CSVELVAGVPQDTQYF. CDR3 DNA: TGCAGCGTTGAATTGGTGGCGGGGGTTCCACAAGATACGCAGTATTTT.

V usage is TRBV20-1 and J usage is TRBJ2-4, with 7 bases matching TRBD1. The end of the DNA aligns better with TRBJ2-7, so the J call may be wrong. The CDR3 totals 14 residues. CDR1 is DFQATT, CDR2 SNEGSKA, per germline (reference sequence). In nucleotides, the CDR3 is TGCAGTGCCCACCGGGCAGGGGGAACCTACGAGCAGTACTTC. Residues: CSAHRAGGTYEQYF.

The CDR3 sequence is CASSEWTAPQYF. CDR3 DNA sequence: TGTGCCAGCAGTGAATGGACAGCCCCCCAGTACTTC. The J gene is TRBJ2-4, the V gene TRBV2; D perhaps matches TRBD1 (6 bases). The V gene's germline CDR1 is SNHLY and CDR2 FYNNEI. Trimming shortened V by 2 bases and J by 13 bases, and 12 bases separated the two germline ends. The CDR3 loop spans 12 amino acids.

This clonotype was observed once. The CDR3 DNA is TGTGCCAGCAGTTACCAAGGACAGGGATTCTACGAGCAGTACTTC. Protein sequence: CASSYQGQGFYEQYF. The chain uses TRBV6-6 and TRBJ2-7; TRBD1 matches at 8 bases. Per germline, CDR1 MNHNY and CDR2 SVGAGI (reference sequence). V dropped 2 bases and J dropped 3; count of bases not matched to a gene: 6. This CDR3 has 15 amino acids.

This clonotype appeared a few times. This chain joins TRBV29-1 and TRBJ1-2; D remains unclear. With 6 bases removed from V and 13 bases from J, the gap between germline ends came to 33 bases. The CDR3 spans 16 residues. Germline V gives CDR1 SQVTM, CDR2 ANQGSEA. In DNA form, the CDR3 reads TGCAGCGTCCCTGGATTCGTGGAAAACCTAAATCGGGATCGCACCTTC. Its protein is CSVPGFVENLNRDRTF.

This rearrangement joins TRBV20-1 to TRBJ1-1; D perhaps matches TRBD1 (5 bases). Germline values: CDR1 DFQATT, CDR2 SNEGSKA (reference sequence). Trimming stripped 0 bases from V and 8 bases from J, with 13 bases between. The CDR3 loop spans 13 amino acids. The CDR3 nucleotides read TGCAGTGCTAGAGATCTTGTAAGGGGAGAAGCTTTCTTT. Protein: CSARDLVRGEAFF.

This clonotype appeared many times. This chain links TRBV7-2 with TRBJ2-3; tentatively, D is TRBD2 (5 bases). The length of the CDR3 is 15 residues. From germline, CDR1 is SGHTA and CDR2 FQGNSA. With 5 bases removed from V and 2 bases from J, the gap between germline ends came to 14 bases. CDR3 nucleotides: TGTGCCAGCAGCCCCCGGGGTAGCTTCACAGATACGCAGTATTTT. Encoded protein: CASSPRGSFTDTQYF. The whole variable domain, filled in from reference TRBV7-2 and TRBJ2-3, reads GAGVSQSPSNKVTEKGKDVELRCDPISGHTALYWYRQSLGQGLEFLIYFQGNSAPDKSGLPSDRFSAERTGGSVSTLTIQRTQQEDSAVYLCASSPRGSFTDTQYFGPGTRLTVL.

The CDR3, as DNA: TGTGCCAGCAGTTTAAGCAGCTATAGCAATCAGCCCCAGCATTTT. Amino acids: CASSLSSYSNQPQHF. The chain employs TRBV27 and TRBJ1-5; D gene ambiguous. Germline V gene sequence: CDR1 MNHEY, CDR2 SMNVEV (reference sequence). V was cut by 2 bases and J by 0 bases, with 8 bases left in between. CDR3 length: 15 amino acids.

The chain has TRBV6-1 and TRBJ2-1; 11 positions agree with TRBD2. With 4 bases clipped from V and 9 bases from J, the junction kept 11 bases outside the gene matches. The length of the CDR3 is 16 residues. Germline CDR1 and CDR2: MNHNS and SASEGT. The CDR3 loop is CASSARLAGSGSEQFF. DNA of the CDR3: TGTGCCAGCAGTGCACGACTAGCGGGAAGTGGTAGTGAGCAGTTCTTC.

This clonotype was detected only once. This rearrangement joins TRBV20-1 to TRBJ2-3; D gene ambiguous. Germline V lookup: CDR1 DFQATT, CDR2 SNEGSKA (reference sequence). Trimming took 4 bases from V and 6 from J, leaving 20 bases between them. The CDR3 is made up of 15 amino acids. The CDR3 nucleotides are TGCAGTGCTACTAGGTCACGGATATTCTCGGATACGCAGTATTTT. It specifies CSATRSRIFSDTQYF.